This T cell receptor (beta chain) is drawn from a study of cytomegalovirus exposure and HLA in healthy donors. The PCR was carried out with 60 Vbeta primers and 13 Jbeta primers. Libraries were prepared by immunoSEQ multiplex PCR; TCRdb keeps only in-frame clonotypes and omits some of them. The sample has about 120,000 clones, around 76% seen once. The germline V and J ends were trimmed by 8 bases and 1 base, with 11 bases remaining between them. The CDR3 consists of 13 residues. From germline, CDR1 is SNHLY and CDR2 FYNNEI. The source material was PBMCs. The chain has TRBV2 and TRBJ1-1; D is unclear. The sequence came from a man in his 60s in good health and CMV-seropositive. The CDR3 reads CASVVTGNTEAFF. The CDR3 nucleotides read TGTGCCAGCGTTGTAACGGGGAACACTGAAGCTTTCTTT.